The source of this T cell receptor (beta chain) is a study of T cells in Graves' hyperthyroidism and ophthalmopathy. Study-wide results and limits: The model identified upcoming ophthalmopathy a median approximately seven months ahead of onset.

At least ten counts were recorded for this clonotype. The target antigen is unknown. RNA transcripts provided the source from which TCR beta CDR3 regions were amplified. Primed by the HTBI set, a first-round RT-PCR was run on the TCR CDR3. Using its own MiXCR run on the multiplex PCR reads, TCRdb lists one record per CDR3 protein. This sample has approximately 700,000 distinct CDR3 sequences; approximately 42% occur once, and the top ten carry more than 7%. Trimming shortened V by 3 bases and J by 4 bases, and 13 bases separated the two germline ends. This CDR3 spans 13 amino acids. CDR1 is SQVTM and CDR2 is ANQGSEA in the germline V gene.

The sequenced sample consisted of peripheral blood or thyroid tissue (not recorded which). The origin of this receptor is an adult man with Graves' disease, either hyperthyroidism or ophthalmopathy (not recorded which). The V and J genes are TRBV29-1 and TRBJ2-7; D is unclear. This chain's CDR3 is CSVEQESPYEQYF. The CDR3 DNA reads as TGCAGCGTTGAGCAGGAGAGTCCTTACGAGCAGTACTTC.